This T cell receptor (beta chain) was sequenced in a study of blood T cells in healthy people across ages. Study observations and caveats: Donor CMV infection status was unknown, possibly confounding age-related changes in expanded clonotypes. The study found more naive CD4+ cells and higher diversity in long-lived than aged donors.

Every sample yielded at least 6 million isolated PBMCs. For the second PCR, which ran for about 6 to 11 cycles, a sample-barcoded 5' primer and a J-beta primer mix were used. TCRdb reprocessed the 5' RACE reads with MiXCR, giving one entry per CDR3 protein. The data contain roughly 800,000 distinct CDR3 sequences, roughly 64% of them singletons. The CDR3 contains 16 residues. The trim removed 2 bases at V and 2 bases at J, leaving 7 bases unmatched. CDR1 is MNHNY and CDR2 is SVGAGI in the germline V gene (reference sequence). On this clonotype itself: Its antigen remains unidentified.

V is TRBV6-6 and J is TRBJ2-3, with 7 bases aligning to TRBD2. The origin of this receptor is a young man in good health. The sequencing input was blood. CDR3: CASSYDGRAPTDTQYF. The CDR3 nucleotides are TGTGCCAGCAGTTACGATGGGAGGGCCCCCACAGATACGCAGTATTTT.